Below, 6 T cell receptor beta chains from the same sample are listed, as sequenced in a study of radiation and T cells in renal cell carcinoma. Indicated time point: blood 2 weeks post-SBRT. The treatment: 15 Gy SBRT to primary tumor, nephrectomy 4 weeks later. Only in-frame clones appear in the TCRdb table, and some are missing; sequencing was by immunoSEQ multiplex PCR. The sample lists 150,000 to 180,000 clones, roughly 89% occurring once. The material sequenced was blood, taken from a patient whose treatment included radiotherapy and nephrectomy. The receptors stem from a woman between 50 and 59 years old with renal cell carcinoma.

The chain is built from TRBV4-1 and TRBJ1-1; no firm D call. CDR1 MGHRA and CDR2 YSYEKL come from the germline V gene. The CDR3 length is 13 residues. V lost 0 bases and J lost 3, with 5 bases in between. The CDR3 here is CASSQERYTEAFF. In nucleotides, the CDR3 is TGCGCCAGCAGCCAAGAAAGGTACACTGAAGCTTTCTTT.

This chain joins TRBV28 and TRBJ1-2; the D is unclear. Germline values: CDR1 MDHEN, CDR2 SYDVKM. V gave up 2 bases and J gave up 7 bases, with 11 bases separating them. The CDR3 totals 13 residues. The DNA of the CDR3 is TGTGCCAGCAGTTTAGAGGGAGAAAGTGGCTACACCTTC. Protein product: CASSLEGESGYTF.

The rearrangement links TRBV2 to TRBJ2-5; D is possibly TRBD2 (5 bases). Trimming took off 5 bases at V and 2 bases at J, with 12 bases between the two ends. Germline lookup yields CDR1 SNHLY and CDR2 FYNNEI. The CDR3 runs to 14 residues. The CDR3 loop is CASSMRTEQETQYF. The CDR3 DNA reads TGTGCCAGCAGTATGAGGACTGAGCAAGAGACCCAGTACTTC. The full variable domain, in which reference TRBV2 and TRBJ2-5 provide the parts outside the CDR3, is EPEVTQTPSHQVTQMGQEVILRCVPISNHLYFYWYRQILGQKVEFLVSFYNNEISEKSEIFDDQFSVERPDGSNFTLKIRSTKLEDSAMYFCASSMRTEQETQYFGPGTRLLVL.

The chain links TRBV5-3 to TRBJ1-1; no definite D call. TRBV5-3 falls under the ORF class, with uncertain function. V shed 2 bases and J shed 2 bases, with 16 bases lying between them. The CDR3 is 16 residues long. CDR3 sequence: CARSLQHQFYNTEAFF. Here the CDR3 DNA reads TGTGCCAGAAGCTTACAGCACCAATTTTATAACACTGAAGCTTTCTTT.

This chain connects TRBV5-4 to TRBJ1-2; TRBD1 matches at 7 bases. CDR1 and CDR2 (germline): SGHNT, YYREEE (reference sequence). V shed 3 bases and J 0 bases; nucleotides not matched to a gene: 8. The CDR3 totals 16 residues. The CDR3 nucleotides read TGTGCCAGCAGCTCGGGAGGGACAGAAACTAACTATGGCTACACCTTC. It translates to CASSSGGTETNYGYTF.

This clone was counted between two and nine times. The CDR3 sequence: CASKPVGDTGELFF. DNA of the CDR3: TGTGCCAGCAAGCCAGTTGGGGACACCGGGGAGCTGTTTTTT. The J gene is TRBJ2-2, the V gene TRBV9; D uncertain. Trimming cost V 6 bases and J 3 bases, with 12 bases left between them. CDR1 and CDR2 from the germline V gene are SGDLS and YYNGEE. This CDR3 has 14 amino acids.